The 17 T cell receptor beta chains below come from one sample, sequenced in a study of response to subunit inactivated influenza vaccine. Using its own MiXCR run on the RT-PCR reads, TCRdb lists one record per CDR3 protein. The table records hundreds of thousands of distinct CDR3 sequences, around 15% of them present only once. Specimen: PBMCs from blood, collected less than 15 days before vaccination. Every receptor here comes from a man aged 50 or older who received an inactivated influenza vaccine.

This clonotype was counted only a few times. The chain employs TRBV11-3 and TRBJ1-1; D is ambiguous. Trimming removed 5 bases from V and 3 bases from J, with 10 bases in between. From germline, CDR1 is SGHNT and CDR2 YENEEA. The CDR3 totals 13 residues. Written as DNA, the CDR3 is TGTGCCAGCAGCCTAGGCATAGACACTGAAGCTTTCTTT. This encodes CASSLGIDTEAFF.

This clonotype has a count of ten or more. The chain joins TRBV12-3 or TRBV12-4 to TRBJ2-3; 9 bases fit TRBD1. Trimming removed 1 base from V and 14 bases from J; junction bases left unmatched: 7. The length of the CDR3 is 13 residues. Here the CDR3 reads CASSLGPGQGPYF. The CDR3, as DNA: TGTGCCAGCAGTTTAGGCCCGGGACAGGGCCCGTATTTT.

The rearrangement uses TRBV20-1 and TRBJ1-5; D ambiguous. V was clipped by 1 base and J by 5 bases, with 12 bases between them. The germline V gene has CDR1 DFQATT and CDR2 SNEGSKA (reference sequence). The CDR3 is made up of 14 amino acids. In DNA, the CDR3 is TGCAGTGCTAGAGGAAGGCCGGTAGATCAGCCCCAGCATTTT. Its translation: CSARGRPVDQPQHF.

This clonotype was seen ten or more times. V is TRBV5-1 and J is TRBJ2-3; weak D call: TRBD1 (5 bases). Germline-derived CDR1 and CDR2 are SGHRS and YFSETQ. The CDR3 totals 16 residues. V lost 2 bases to trimming and J lost 6 bases, with 19 bases between them. CDR3 DNA sequence: TGCGCCAGCAGCTTAGTTAGGGGCGTGTCAGCGGATACGCAGTATTTT. It encodes CASSLVRGVSADTQYF.

The chain is built from TRBV20-1 and TRBJ2-3, with unresolved D. CDR1 and CDR2 (germline): DFQATT, SNEGSKA (reference sequence). This CDR3 is 16 amino acids long. Trimming cost V 0 bases and J 0 bases, with 13 bases left between them. For the CDR3, the DNA is TGCAGTGCTAGAGATGGTGGCAGTCCTAGCACAGATACGCAGTATTTT. It is translated as CSARDGGSPSTDTQYF.

This clonotype occurred a few times. The DNA of the CDR3 is TGCGCCAGCAGCTTGTCGGCAGAGACTGGAAACACCATATATTTT. Its translation: CASSLSAETGNTIYF. This rearrangement joins TRBV5-1 to TRBJ1-3; D call uncertain. From germline, CDR1 is SGHRS and CDR2 YFSETQ. V dropped 1 base and J dropped 2 bases, with 10 bases sitting between them. The CDR3 length is 15 residues.

The chain combines TRBV9 with TRBJ2-1; 10 nucleotides agree with TRBD1. With V trimmed by 0 bases and J by 2 bases, 2 bases remained unmatched. There are 16 residues in the CDR3. Germline CDR1 reads SGDLS; CDR2 reads YYNGEE. CDR3 sequence reads: CASSVGQGAAYNEQFF. Written as DNA, the CDR3 is TGTGCCAGCAGCGTAGGACAGGGGGCCGCCTACAATGAGCAGTTCTTC.

The chain carries TRBV20-1 and TRBJ1-2, with 12 bases fitting TRBD1. The CDR3 spans 13 residues. J lost 7 bases, V lost 5 bases, and 5 bases had no gene match. The V gene's germline CDR1 is DFQATT and CDR2 SNEGSKA (reference sequence). The CDR3 region is CSADRDRGLGYTF. DNA of the CDR3: TGCAGTGCTGACCGGGACAGGGGGCTTGGCTACACCTTC.

Only a few counts were recorded for this clonotype. The chain employs TRBV2 and TRBJ2-5, with 7 bases aligning to TRBD2. Germline-derived CDR1 and CDR2 are SNHLY and FYNNEI. V shed 3 bases and J 7 bases; nucleotides not matched to a gene: 5. The CDR3 runs 13 residues. In DNA form, the CDR3 reads TGTGCCAGCAGTGACCCCGGGACTATGACCCAGTACTTC. It yields the protein CASSDPGTMTQYF.

This clonotype was picked up a small number of times. The CDR3 spells CASSAFQGNTEAFF. The CDR3, as DNA: TGTGCCAGCAGCGCTTTCCAAGGGAACACTGAAGCTTTCTTT. The chain employs TRBV7-9 and TRBJ1-1; no definite D call. Trimming pared 5 bases from V and 1 base from J, leaving 11 bases between. From germline, CDR1 is SEHNR and CDR2 FQNEAQ (reference sequence). The CDR3 has 14 residues.

This clonotype was observed a handful of times. V gene TRBV3-1 combines with J gene TRBJ1-1, with TRBD1 identical over 9 bases. The V gene end was trimmed by 3 bases and the J gene end by 4 bases; junction bases not matched to a gene: 3. Germline values: CDR1 LGHDT, CDR2 YNNKEL (reference sequence). This CDR3 spans 14 amino acids. As DNA, the CDR3 is TGTGCCAGCAGCCACGGACAGGGGTCCACTGAAGCTTTCTTT. This codes for CASSHGQGSTEAFF. Variable domain in full (rest from reference TRBV3-1 and TRBJ1-1): DTAVSQTPKYLVTQMGNDKSIKCEQNLGHDTMYWYKQDSKKFLKIMFSYNNKELIINETVPNRFSPKSPDKAHLNLHINSLELGDSAVYFCASSHGQGSTEAFFGQGTRLTVV.

The chain carries TRBV5-6 and TRBJ2-2, with D maybe TRBD2 (6 bases). There are 15 residues in the CDR3. Germline V CDR1 and CDR2: SGHDT, YYEEEE. The V and J ends lost 2 bases and 3 bases respectively, with 11 bases between them. CDR3 bases: TGTGCCAGCAGCTTCGGGGGTATCCACACCGGGGAGCTGTTTTTT. It translates to CASSFGGIHTGELFF.

This clonotype was counted between two and nine times. The V and J genes are TRBV6-2 or TRBV6-3 and TRBJ2-1; 9 bases agree with TRBD2. Germline lookup yields CDR1 MNHEY and CDR2 SVGEGT. The CDR3 consists of 17 residues. V shed 4 bases and J 5 bases; nucleotides not matched to a gene: 12. CDR3 DNA: TGTGCCAGCAGTTCCCGGGTAGTAGCGGGAGCCGACAATGAGCAGTTCTTC. Translation: CASSSRVVAGADNEQFF.

This clonotype was observed a handful of times. The J gene is TRBJ2-2, the V gene TRBV7-9, with D unresolved. V lost 1 base to trimming and J lost 7 bases, with 10 bases between them. The germline V gene encodes CDR1 SEHNR and CDR2 FQNEAQ (reference sequence). There are 14 residues in the CDR3. CDR3 coding DNA: TGTGCCAGCAGCTTAGAGGACCCGCTCGGGGAGCTGTTTTTT. Translating gives CASSLEDPLGELFF.

The J gene is TRBJ2-2, the V gene TRBV4-2, with TRBD1 identical over 9 bases. The CDR3 is made up of 15 amino acids. Per germline, CDR1 LGHNA and CDR2 YNFKEQ. V shed 2 bases, J shed 4 bases, and the junction held 2 bases outside the gene matches. CDR3 protein: CASSQLTGGTGELFF. In DNA, the CDR3 is TGTGCCAGCAGCCAACTGACAGGGGGCACCGGGGAGCTGTTTTTT.

J is TRBJ2-5 and V is TRBV28; 12 bases map to TRBD1. Germline trimming cut 3 bases from V and 5 bases from J; bases unmatched to any gene: 4. There are 15 residues in the CDR3. Germline V gives CDR1 MDHEN, CDR2 SYDVKM. Here the CDR3 reads CASSLGQGAWETQYF. The CDR3 nucleotides are TGTGCCAGCAGTTTGGGACAGGGGGCTTGGGAGACCCAGTACTTC. Filled out from reference TRBV28 and TRBJ2-5, the complete variable domain reads DVKVTQSSRYLVKRTGEKVFLECVQDMDHENMFWYRQDPGLGLRLIYFSYDVKMKEKGDIPEGYSVSREKKERFSLILESASTNQTSMYLCASSLGQGAWETQYFGPGTRLLVL.

The rearrangement joins TRBV7-9 to TRBJ2-7; D is uncertain. This CDR3 is built from 13 residues. Germline V CDR1 and CDR2: SEHNR, FQNEAQ (reference sequence). V was pared by 6 bases and J by 5 bases, with 14 bases between. Written as DNA, the CDR3 is TGTGCCAGCAGTTATGGACGGAGCGACGAGCAGTACTTC. This sequence encodes CASSYGRSDEQYF.